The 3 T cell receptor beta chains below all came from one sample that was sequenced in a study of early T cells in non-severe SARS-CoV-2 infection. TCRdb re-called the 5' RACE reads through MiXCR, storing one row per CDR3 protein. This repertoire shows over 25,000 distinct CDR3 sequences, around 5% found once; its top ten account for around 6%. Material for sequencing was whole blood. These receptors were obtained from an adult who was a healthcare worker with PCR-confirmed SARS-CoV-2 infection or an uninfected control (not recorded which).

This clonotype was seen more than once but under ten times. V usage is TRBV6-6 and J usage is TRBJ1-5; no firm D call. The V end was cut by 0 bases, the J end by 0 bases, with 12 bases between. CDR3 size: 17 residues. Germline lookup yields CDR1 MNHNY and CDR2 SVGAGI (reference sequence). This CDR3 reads CASSYSIGGISNQPQHF. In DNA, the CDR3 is TGTGCCAGCAGTTACTCGATCGGAGGGATTAGCAATCAGCCCCAGCATTTT.

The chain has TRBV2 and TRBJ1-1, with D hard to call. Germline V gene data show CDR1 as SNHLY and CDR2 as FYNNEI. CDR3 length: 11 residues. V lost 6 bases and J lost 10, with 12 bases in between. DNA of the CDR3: TGTGCCAGCAGGGTCACCCTATTAGCTTTCTTT. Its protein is CASRVTLLAFF.

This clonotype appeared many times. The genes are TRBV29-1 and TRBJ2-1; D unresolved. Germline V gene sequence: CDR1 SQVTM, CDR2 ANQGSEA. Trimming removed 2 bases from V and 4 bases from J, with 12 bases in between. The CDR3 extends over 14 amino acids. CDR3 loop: CSVESYGRYNEQFF. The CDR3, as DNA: TGCAGCGTTGAAAGTTACGGAAGGTACAATGAGCAGTTCTTC.